This TCR beta chain was sequenced for a study of post-analysis software for immune sequencing data. Across the whole study: Relapsing-remitting, secondary progressive and progressive-relapsing courses of multiple sclerosis were included.

This clonotype was seen only a few times. As yet, its antigen is unknown. Study-wide findings and caveats: Versus controls, multiple sclerosis patients showed significantly lower diversity (normalized Chao1). Comparison of patients with controls showed four or five TRBV segments more frequent in patients, TRBV5-6, TRBV5-1 and TRBV20-1 among them. Co-batched samples clustered tightly together by F measure.

The library was made from cDNA and included unique molecular identifiers. The source material, 1 to 10 million T cells, gave rise to 500,000 or so cDNA molecules. MiXCR, run by TCRdb on the PCR reads, gives a single entry per CDR3 protein. The data show 350,000 to 500,000 distinct CDR3 sequences, approximately 39% seen once. Germline V gene data show CDR1 as SGHRS and CDR2 as YFSETQ. V dropped 3 bases and J dropped 3 bases, with 13 bases sitting between them. The CDR3 is 14 amino acids. The sequencing sample was made of blood. This receptor was taken from a girl aged 2 to 10 with multiple sclerosis. The chain employs TRBV5-1 and TRBJ2-7; D is unresolved. CDR3 DNA: TGCGCCAGCAGCTCCTCGATCAGTCACTACGAGCAGTACTTC. Translating it yields CASSSSISHYEQYF.